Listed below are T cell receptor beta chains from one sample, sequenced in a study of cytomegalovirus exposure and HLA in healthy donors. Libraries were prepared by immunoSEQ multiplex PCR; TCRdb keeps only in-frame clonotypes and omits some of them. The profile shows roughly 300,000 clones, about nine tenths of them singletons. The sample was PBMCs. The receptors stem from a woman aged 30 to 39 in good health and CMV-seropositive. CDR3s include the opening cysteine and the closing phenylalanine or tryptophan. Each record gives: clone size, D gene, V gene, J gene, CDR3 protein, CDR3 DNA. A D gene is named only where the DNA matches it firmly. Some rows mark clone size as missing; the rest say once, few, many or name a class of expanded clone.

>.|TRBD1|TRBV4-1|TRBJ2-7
CASSQEETGTGNPSRYEQYF
TGCGCCAGCAGCCAAGAGGAAACCGGGACAGGGAACCCCTCCCGGTACGAGCAGTACTTC
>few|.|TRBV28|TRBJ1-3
CASSLISGNTIYF
TGTGCCAGCAGTTTAATTTCTGGAAACACCATATATTTT
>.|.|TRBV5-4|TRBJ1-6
CASSLARRGTNSPLHF
TGTGCCAGCAGCTTGGCCAGAAGGGGTACGAATTCACCCCTCCACTTT
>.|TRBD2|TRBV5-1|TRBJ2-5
CASATAGGGVSYQETQYF
TGCGCCAGCGCCACGGCCGGCGGGGGGGTGTCGTACCAAGAGACCCAGTACTTC
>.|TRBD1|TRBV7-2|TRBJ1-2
CASSLRLGQGADYGYTF
TGTGCCAGCAGCTTAAGGTTGGGACAGGGGGCTGACTATGGCTACACCTTC
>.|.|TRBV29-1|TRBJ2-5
CSVSWYPNGETQYF
TGCAGCGTCAGTTGGTATCCGAATGGAGAGACCCAGTACTTC
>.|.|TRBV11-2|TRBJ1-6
CASSLVRGLGNSPLHF
TGTGCCAGCAGCTTAGTTAGGGGACTGGGTAATTCACCCCTCCACTTT
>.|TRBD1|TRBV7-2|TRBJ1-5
CASSLGETGLQHF
TGTGCCAGCAGCCTAGGGGAGACAGGGCTCCAGCATTTT
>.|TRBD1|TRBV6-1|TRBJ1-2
CASSEVGQLLGYTF
TGTGCCAGCAGTGAAGTGGGACAGCTTTTGGGCTACACCTTC
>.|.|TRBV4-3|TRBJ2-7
CASSQDRSSYEQYF
TGCGCCAGCAGCCAAGACAGGAGCTCCTACGAGCAGTACTTC
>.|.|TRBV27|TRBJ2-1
CASTELAHGEQFF
TGTGCCAGCACTGAACTAGCTCATGGTGAGCAGTTCTTC
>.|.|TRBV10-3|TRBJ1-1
CAISDGYTGQFVNTEAFF
TGTGCCATCAGTGACGGCTACACAGGACAGTTTGTGAACACTGAAGCTTTCTTT
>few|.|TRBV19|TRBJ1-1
CASSMTSGSEAFF
TGTGCCAGTAGTATGACGAGTGGGTCTGAAGCTTTCTTT
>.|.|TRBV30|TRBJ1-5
CAWSFDGAGNQPQHF
TGTGCCTGGAGTTTCGATGGGGCCGGCAATCAGCCCCAGCATTTT
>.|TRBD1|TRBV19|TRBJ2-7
CASEPGTGYEQYF
TGTGCCAGTGAACCAGGGACAGGCTACGAGCAGTACTTC
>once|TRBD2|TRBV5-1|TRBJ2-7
CASSLFPSGSGYEQYF
TGCGCCAGCAGCTTGTTTCCTAGCGGGAGTGGATACGAGCAGTACTTC
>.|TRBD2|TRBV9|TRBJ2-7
CASSVGVAGGAYEQYF
TGTGCCAGCAGCGTAGGGGTAGCGGGGGGTGCCTACGAGCAGTACTTC
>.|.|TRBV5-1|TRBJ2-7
CASSPDLTGRGSYEQYF
TGCGCCAGCAGCCCTGACCTCACGGGACGCGGGTCCTACGAGCAGTACTTC
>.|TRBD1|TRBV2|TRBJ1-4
CASSEWGTGNEKLFF
TGTGCCAGCAGTGAATGGGGGACAGGCAATGAAAAACTGTTTTTT
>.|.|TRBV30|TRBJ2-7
CAWSDNEQYF
TGTGCCTGGAGTGACAACGAGCAGTACTTC
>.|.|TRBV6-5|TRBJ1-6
CASSYGGGSYNSPLHF
TGTGCCAGCAGTTACGGGGGGGGCTCCTATAATTCACCCCTCCACTTT
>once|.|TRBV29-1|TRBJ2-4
CSVDEGIAKNIQYF
TGCAGCGTTGACGAGGGGATAGCCAAAAACATTCAGTACTTC
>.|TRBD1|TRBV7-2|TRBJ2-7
CASSSPTGGPSYEQYF
TGTGCCAGCAGCTCCCCTACAGGGGGCCCCTCCTACGAGCAGTACTTC
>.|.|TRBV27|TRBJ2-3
CASSLSSPDTQYF
TGTGCCAGCAGTTTATCGAGCCCAGATACGCAGTATTTT
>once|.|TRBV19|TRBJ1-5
CASRGASNQPQHF
TGTGCCAGCCGGGGGGCGAGCAATCAGCCCCAGCATTTT
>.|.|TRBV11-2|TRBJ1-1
CASSSQGEAFF
TGTGCCAGCAGCTCTCAGGGTGAAGCTTTCTTT
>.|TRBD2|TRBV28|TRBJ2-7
CASSPPTGLATYEQYF
TGTGCCAGCAGTCCCCCAACTGGACTAGCGACCTACGAGCAGTACTTC
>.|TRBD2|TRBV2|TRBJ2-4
CASSESVGRARAKNIQYF
TGTGCCAGCAGTGAATCGGTCGGGAGGGCCCGGGCCAAAAACATTCAGTACTTC
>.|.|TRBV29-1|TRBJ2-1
CSVVRSEQFF
TGCAGCGTTGTCCGGAGTGAGCAGTTCTTC
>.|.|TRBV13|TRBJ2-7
CASSSRLSSSYEQYF
TGTGCCAGCAGCTCGAGGTTATCGAGCTCCTACGAGCAGTACTTC
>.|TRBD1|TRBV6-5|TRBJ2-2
CASRRDRGDTGELFF
TGTGCCAGCAGACGGGACAGGGGGGACACCGGGGAGCTGTTTTTT
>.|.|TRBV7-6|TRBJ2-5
CASSLGRAETQYF
TGTGCCAGCAGCTTAGGCAGGGCAGAGACCCAGTACTTC
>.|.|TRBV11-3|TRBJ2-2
CASSPHSGVSPNTGELFF
TGTGCCAGCAGCCCCCATAGTGGGGTCAGTCCGAACACCGGGGAGCTGTTTTTT
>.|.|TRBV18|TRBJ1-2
CASGQSGNYGYTF
TGTGCCAGCGGGCAGTCAGGGAACTATGGCTACACCTTC
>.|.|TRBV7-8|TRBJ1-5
CASTLGPGANQPQHF
TGTGCCAGCACCCTGGGGCCCGGGGCCAATCAGCCCCAGCATTTT
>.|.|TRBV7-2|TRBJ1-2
CASSSDSRGGYTF
TGTGCCAGCAGCTCGGACAGCCGTGGCGGCTACACCTTC
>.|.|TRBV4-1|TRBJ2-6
CASSQPGARGANVLTF
TGCGCCAGCAGCCAACCGGGAGCACGTGGGGCCAACGTCCTGACTTTC
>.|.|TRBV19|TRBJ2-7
CASSRGWARRGDEQYF
TGTGCCAGTAGTAGAGGTTGGGCCAGAAGGGGCGACGAGCAGTACTTC
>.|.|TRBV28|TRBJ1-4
CASSFPGTNNEKLFF
TGTGCCAGCAGTTTCCCCGGGACAAACAATGAAAAACTGTTTTTT
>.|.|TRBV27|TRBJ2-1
CASRSPSSYNEQFF
TGTGCCAGCAGAAGCCCAAGCTCCTACAATGAGCAGTTCTTC
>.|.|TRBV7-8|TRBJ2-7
CASSLGGNYEQYF
TGTGCCAGCAGCTTAGGAGGGAACTACGAGCAGTACTTC
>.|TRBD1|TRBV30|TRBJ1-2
CAGTGFGGYTF
TGTGCCGGGACAGGATTCGGTGGCTACACCTTC
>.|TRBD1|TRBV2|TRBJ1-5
CASSVGQLSNQPQHF
TGTGCCAGCAGTGTGGGACAGCTAAGCAATCAGCCCCAGCATTTT
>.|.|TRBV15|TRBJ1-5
CATSRDLDSRQPQHF
TGTGCCACCAGCAGAGATCTGGATAGCCGGCAGCCCCAGCATTTT
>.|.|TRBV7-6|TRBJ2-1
CASSLRGSEQFF
TGTGCCAGCAGCTTAAGAGGGAGTGAGCAGTTCTTC
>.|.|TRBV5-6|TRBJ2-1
CASSSGTSIRQFF
TGTGCCAGCAGCTCGGGGACCAGCATAAGGCAGTTCTTC
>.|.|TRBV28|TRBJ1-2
CASSRPGFRKF
TGTGCCAGCAGTCGACCCGGGTTTCGGAAATTC
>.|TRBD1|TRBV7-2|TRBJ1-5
CASSQGQGDSNQPQHF
TGTGCCAGCAGCCAGGGACAGGGGGACTCGAATCAGCCCCAGCATTTT
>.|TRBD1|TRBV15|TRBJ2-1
CATSPPDRGNEQFF
TGTGCCACCAGCCCCCCGGACAGGGGAAATGAGCAGTTCTTC
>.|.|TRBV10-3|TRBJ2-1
CAISDLGHNEQFF
TGTGCCATCAGTGATTTGGGACACAATGAGCAGTTCTTC
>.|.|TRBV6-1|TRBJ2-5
CASSQGQWETQYF
TGTGCCAGCAGTCAGGGGCAATGGGAGACCCAGTACTTC
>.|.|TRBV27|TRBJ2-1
CASSLLGRGSRDNEQFF
TGTGCCAGCAGTTTATTAGGGCGGGGTAGCAGGGACAATGAGCAGTTCTTC
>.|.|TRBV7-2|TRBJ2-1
CASSFGVNSYNEQFF
TGTGCCAGCAGCTTTGGGGTTAACTCCTACAATGAGCAGTTCTTC